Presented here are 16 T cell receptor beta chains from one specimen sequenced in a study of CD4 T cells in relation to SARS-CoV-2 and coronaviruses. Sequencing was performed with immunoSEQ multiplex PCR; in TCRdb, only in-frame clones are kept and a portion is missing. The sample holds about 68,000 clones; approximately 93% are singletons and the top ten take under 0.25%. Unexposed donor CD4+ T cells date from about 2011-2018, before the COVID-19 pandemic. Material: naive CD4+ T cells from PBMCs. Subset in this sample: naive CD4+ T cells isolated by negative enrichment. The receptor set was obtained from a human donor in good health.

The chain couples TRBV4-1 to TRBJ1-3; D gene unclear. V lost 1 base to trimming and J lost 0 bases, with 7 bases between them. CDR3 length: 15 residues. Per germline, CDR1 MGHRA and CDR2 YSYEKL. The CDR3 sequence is CASSQVSSSGNTIYF. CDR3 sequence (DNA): TGCGCCAGCAGCCAAGTCTCTAGCTCTGGAAACACCATATATTTT.

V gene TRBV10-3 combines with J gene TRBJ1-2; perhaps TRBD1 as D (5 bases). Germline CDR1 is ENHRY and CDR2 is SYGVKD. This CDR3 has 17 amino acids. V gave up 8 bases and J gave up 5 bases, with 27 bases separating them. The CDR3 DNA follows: TGTGCCATCGCAGGATTTTTCTCGGGAGGGGTACTGTATGGCTACACCTTC. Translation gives CAIAGFFSGGVLYGYTF.

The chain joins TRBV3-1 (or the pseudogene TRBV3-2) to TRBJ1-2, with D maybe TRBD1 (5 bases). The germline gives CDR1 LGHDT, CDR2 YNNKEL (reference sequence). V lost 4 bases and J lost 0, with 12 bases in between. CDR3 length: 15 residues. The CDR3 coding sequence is TGTGCCAGCAGCCTGCTGCAGGGACCTAACTATGGCTACACCTTC. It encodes CASSLLQGPNYGYTF.

CDR3 amino acids: CASSFSGGNTEAFF. DNA of the CDR3: TGTGCCAGCAGCTTTTCAGGGGGGAACACTGAAGCTTTCTTT. The chain couples TRBV7-9 to TRBJ1-1, with TRBD1 matching 7 bases. This CDR3 spans 14 amino acids. Losses at the gene ends were 3 bases for V and 1 base for J; bases not matched to a gene: 2. Looked up from germline, CDR1 is SEHNR and CDR2 is FQNEAQ (reference sequence).

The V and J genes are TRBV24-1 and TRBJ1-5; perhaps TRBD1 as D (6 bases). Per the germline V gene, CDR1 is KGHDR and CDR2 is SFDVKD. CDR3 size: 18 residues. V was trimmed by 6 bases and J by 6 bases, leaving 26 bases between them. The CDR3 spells CATSRVAGMPWGRQPQHF. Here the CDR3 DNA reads TGTGCCACCAGTCGAGTGGCGGGGATGCCTTGGGGGCGTCAGCCCCAGCATTTT.

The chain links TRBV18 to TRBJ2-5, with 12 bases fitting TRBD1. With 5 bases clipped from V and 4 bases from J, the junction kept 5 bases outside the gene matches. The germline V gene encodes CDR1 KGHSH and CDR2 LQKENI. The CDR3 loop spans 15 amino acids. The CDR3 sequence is CASSIGTGGAETQYF. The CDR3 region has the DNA TGTGCCAGCTCAATAGGGACAGGGGGCGCAGAGACCCAGTACTTC.

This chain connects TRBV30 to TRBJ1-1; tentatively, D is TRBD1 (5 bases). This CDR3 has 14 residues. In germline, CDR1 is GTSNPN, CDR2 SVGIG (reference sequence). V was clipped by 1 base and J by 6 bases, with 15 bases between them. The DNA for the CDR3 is TGTGCCTGGAGTGCTCCAGGGACGCGGGCTGAAGCTTTCTTT. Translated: CAWSAPGTRAEAFF.

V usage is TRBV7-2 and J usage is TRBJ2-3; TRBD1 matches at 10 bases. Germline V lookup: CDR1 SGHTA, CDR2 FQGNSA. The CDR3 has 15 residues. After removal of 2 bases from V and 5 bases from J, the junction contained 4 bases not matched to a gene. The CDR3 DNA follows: TGTGCCAGCAGCTTAAGACAGGGGGCGAGAGATACGCAGTATTTT. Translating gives CASSLRQGARDTQYF.

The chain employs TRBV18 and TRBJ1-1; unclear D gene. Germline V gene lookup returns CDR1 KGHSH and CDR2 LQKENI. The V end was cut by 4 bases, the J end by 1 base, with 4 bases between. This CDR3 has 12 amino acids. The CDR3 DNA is TGTGCCAGCTCACTTTCGAACACTGAAGCTTTCTTT. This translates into CASSLSNTEAFF.

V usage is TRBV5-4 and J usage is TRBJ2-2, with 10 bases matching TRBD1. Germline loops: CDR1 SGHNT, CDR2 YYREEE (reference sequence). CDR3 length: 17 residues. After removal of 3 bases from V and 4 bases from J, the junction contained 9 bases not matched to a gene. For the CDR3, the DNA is TGTGCCAGCAGCTCCCGGGACAGGGGTGGTAGCACCGGGGAGCTGTTTTTT. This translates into CASSSRDRGGSTGELFF.

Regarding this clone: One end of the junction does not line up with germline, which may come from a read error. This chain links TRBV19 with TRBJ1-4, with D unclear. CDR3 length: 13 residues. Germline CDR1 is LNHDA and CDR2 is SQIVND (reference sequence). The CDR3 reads CASSIAGSEGQVF. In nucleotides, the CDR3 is TGTGCCAGTAGTATAGCCGGTTCGGAGGGCCAGGTTTTT.

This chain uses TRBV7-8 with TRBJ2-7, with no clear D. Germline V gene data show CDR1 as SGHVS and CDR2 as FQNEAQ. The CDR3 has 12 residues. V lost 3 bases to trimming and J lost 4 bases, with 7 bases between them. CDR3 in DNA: TGTGCCAGCAGCTTCTCAGAGTACGAGCAGTACTTC. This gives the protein CASSFSEYEQYF.

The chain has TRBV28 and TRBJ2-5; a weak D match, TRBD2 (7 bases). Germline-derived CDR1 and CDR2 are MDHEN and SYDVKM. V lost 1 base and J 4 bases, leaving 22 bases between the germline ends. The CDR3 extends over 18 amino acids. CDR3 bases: TGTGCCAGCAGTTTATCCCGCCGGTGGGGGGGGCGAGGAGAGACCCAGTACTTC. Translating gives CASSLSRRWGGRGETQYF.

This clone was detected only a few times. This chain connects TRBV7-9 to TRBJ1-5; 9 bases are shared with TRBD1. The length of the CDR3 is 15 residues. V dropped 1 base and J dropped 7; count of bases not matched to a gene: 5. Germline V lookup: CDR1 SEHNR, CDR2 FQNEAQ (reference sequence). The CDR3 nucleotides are TGTGCCAGCAGCTTAGAGACAGGGGGTTACCAGCCCCAGCATTTT. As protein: CASSLETGGYQPQHF.

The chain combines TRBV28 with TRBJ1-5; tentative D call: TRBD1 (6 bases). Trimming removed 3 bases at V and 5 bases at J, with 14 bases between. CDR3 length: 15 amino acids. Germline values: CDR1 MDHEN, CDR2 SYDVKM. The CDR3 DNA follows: TGTGCCAGCAGTTTTACGGGGGCCGGCCATCAGCCCCAGCATTTT. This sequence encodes CASSFTGAGHQPQHF.

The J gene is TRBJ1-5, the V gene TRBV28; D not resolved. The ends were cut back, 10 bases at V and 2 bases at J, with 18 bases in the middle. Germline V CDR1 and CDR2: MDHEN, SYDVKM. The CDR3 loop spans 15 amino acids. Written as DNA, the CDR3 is TGTGCCACCGCGGGCTTTCTATATGGCAATCAGCCCCAGCATTTT. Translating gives CATAGFLYGNQPQHF.